Listed below are T cell receptor beta chains from one sample, sequenced in a study of cytomegalovirus exposure and HLA in healthy donors. Here immunoSEQ multiplex PCR was the method, and the copy in TCRdb shows in-frame clones only, minus some. This table holds 140,000 to 150,000 clones, approximately 78% found once. Sequences were obtained from PBMCs. These receptors were obtained from a woman between 18 and 29 years old in good health and CMV-seropositive. CDR3s include the opening cysteine and the closing phenylalanine or tryptophan. Each record gives: J gene, D gene, clone size, V gene, CDR3 DNA, CDR3 protein. D genes are given only for firm matches. Size tells how often a clone was seen (once, few, many) or the class of an expanded clone, and some rows leave it out.

>TRBJ1-2|TRBD1|.|TRBV27
TGTGCCAGCAGTCCCTCGACGACAGGGGGATATGGCTACACCTTC
CASSPSTTGGYGYTF
>TRBJ1-5|.|.|TRBV30
TGTGCCTGTAGGTACGGGAATCAGCCCCAGCATTTT
CACRYGNQPQHF
>TRBJ2-7|TRBD2|.|TRBV30
TGTGCCTGGAACCGCGGGGGTGGGATCCACGAGCAGTACTTC
CAWNRGGGIHEQYF
>TRBJ1-2|TRBD1|.|TRBV6-1
TGTGCCAGCAGCCCTCAGTCGACAGGGAACTATGGCTACACCTTC
CASSPQSTGNYGYTF
>TRBJ1-2|.|once|TRBV15
TGTGCCACCAGCAGAGATCGGGGGGGTTATGGCTACACCTTC
CATSRDRGGYGYTF
>TRBJ2-7|TRBD2|.|TRBV7-6
TGTGCCAGCAGCTTACAACTAGCGGGGGACGAGCAGTACTTC
CASSLQLAGDEQYF
>TRBJ2-6|TRBD1|.|TRBV18
TGTGCCAGCTCAGCCAAGACAGGGGGGTCCTCTGGGGCCAACGTCCTGACTTTC
CASSAKTGGSSGANVLTF
>TRBJ2-1|TRBD2|many|TRBV6-1
TGTGCCAGCAGTGAACTAGCGGGGGGCTACAATGAGCAGTTCTTC
CASSELAGGYNEQFF
>TRBJ2-3|.|.|TRBV2
TGTGCCAGCAGCTCCAGCGGGACACGTAGCACAGATACGCAGTATTTT
CASSSSGTRSTDTQYF
>TRBJ2-1|.|.|TRBV6-1
TGTGCCAGCAGCCTAACAGGATTAGGCGTGGATGAGCAGTTCTTC
CASSLTGLGVDEQFF
>TRBJ1-2|.|few|TRBV4-3
TGCGCCAGCAGCCAAGATTTGGGGGCTGAGGGCTACACCTTC
CASSQDLGAEGYTF
>TRBJ1-4|TRBD1|.|TRBV2
TGTGCCAGCAGTGAATCATCGGCAGGGGGCGGAAAACTGTTTTTT
CASSESSAGGGKLFF
>TRBJ1-1|.|.|TRBV7-2
TGTGCCAGCAGTTCGATGGGTGGCGGCACTGAAGCTTTCTTT
CASSSMGGGTEAFF
>TRBJ1-1|TRBD1|.|TRBV5-4
TGTGCCAGCAGCGGGACAGGGACCTTGAACACTGAAGCTTTCTTT
CASSGTGTLNTEAFF
>TRBJ2-7|.|.|TRBV5-1
TGCGCCAGCAGCCCCGACGCGGCCCAGTCCTACGAGCAGTACTTC
CASSPDAAQSYEQYF
>TRBJ2-7|.|.|TRBV27
TGTGCCAGCAGTTTAGGGCACAATCTCTACGAGCAGTACTTC
CASSLGHNLYEQYF
>TRBJ2-7|.|.|TRBV5-1
TGCGCCAGCTACTCCCCCGGGACAACCTACGAGCAGTACTTC
CASYSPGTTYEQYF
>TRBJ1-3|.|.|TRBV6-1
TGTGCCAGCAGTGATGCCCCCCTCTACTCTGGAAACACCATATATTTT
CASSDAPLYSGNTIYF
>TRBJ1-2|.|.|TRBV5-1
TGCGCCAGCAGCTTGGTTGCAGGCGAGAACTATGGCTACACCTTC
CASSLVAGENYGYTF
>TRBJ2-7|.|.|TRBV6-1
TGTGCCAGCAGTGAAGATGTCTTCTCCTACGAGCAGTACTTC
CASSEDVFSYEQYF
>TRBJ1-5|.|.|TRBV13
TGTGCCAGCAGCTTAGGCCCTCGGGGGCCCCAGCATTTT
CASSLGPRGPQHF
>TRBJ2-7|.|.|TRBV27
TGTGCCAGCAGTCTAAATTTACCCCCACGGGGAACCTACGAGCAGTACTTC
CASSLNLPPRGTYEQYF
>TRBJ2-5|.|.|TRBV5-1
TGCGCCAGCAGCTACCGACTAGGAGCTGGGGGAGAGCAGTACTTC
CASSYRLGAGGEQYF
>TRBJ2-3|.|.|TRBV28
TGTGCCAGCAGTTCTCCCGTCGACAGGGGAGGGGGCACAGATACGCAGTATTTT
CASSSPVDRGGGTDTQYF